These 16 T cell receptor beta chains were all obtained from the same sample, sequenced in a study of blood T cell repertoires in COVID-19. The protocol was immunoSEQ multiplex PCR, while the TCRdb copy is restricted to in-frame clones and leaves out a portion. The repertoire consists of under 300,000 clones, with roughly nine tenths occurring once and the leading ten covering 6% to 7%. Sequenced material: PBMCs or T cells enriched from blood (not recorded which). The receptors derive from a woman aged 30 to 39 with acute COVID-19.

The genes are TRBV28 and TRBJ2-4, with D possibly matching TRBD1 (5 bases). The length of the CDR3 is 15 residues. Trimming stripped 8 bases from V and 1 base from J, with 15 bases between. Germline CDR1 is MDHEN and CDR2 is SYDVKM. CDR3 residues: CASGRVPRAKNIQYF. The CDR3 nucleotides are TGTGCCAGCGGCAGGGTCCCTCGGGCCAAAAACATTCAGTACTTC. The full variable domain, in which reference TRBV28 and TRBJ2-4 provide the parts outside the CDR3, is DVKVTQSSRYLVKRTGEKVFLECVQDMDHENMFWYRQDPGLGLRLIYFSYDVKMKEKGDIPEGYSVSREKKERFSLILESASTNQTSMYLCASGRVPRAKNIQYFGAGTRLSVL.

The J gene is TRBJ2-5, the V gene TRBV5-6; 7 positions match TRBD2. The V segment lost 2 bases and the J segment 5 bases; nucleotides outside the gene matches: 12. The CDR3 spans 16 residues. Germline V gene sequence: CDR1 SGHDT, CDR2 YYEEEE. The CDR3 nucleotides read TGTGCCAGCAGCTTACGCCGCGGGAGTGAAGGGGAGACCCAGTACTTC. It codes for CASSLRRGSEGETQYF.

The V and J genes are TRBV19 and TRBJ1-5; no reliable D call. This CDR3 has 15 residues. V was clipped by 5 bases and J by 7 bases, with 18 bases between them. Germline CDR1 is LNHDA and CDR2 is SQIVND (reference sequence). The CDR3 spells CASSPRPSSRQPQHF. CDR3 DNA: TGTGCCAGTAGTCCCCGACCGTCTTCCAGGCAGCCCCAGCATTTT. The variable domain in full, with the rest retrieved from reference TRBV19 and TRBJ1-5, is DGGITQSPKYLFRKEGQNVTLSCEQNLNHDAMYWYRQDPGQGLRLIYYSQIVNDFQKGDIAEGYSVSREKKESFPLTVTSAQKNPTAFYLCASSPRPSSRQPQHFGDGTRLSIL.

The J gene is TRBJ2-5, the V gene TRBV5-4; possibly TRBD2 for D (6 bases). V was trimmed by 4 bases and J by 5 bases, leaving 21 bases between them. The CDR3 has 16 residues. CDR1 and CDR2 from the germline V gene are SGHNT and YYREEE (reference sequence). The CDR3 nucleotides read TGTGCCAGCAGCCCATCCGGGGGTGGGGGACGGGAGACCCAGTACTTC. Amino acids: CASSPSGGGGRETQYF.

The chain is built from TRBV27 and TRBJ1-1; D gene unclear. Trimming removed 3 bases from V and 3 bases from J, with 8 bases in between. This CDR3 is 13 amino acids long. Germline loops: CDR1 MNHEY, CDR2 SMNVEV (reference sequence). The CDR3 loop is CASSFSRDTEAFF. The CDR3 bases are TGTGCCAGCAGTTTTTCCCGGGACACTGAAGCTTTCTTT.

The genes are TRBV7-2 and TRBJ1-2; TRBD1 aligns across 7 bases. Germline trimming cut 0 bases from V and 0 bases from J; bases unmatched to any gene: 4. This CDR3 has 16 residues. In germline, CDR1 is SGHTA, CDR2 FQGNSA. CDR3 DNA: TGTGCCAGCAGCTTAGCCGGGACAGCGACTAACTATGGCTACACCTTC. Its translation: CASSLAGTATNYGYTF.

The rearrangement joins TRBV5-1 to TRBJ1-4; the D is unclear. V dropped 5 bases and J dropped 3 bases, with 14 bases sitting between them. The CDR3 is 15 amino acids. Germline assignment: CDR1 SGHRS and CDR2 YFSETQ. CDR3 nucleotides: TGCGCCAGCAGGACCCACGGTGGGCCTAATGAAAAACTGTTTTTT. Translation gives CASRTHGGPNEKLFF.

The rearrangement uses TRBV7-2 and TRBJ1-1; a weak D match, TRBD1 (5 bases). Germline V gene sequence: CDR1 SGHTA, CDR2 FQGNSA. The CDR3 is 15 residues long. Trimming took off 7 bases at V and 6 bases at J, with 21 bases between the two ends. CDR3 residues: CASTPGMGGRAEAFF. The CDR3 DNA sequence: TGTGCCAGCACCCCCGGGATGGGGGGTCGGGCTGAAGCTTTCTTT.

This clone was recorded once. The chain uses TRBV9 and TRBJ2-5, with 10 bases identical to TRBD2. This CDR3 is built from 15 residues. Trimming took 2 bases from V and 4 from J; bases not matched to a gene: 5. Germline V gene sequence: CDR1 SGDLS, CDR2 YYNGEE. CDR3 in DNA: TGTGCCAGCAGCGTGTCAGCGGGGGGGCGAGAGACCCAGTACTTC. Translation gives CASSVSAGGRETQYF.

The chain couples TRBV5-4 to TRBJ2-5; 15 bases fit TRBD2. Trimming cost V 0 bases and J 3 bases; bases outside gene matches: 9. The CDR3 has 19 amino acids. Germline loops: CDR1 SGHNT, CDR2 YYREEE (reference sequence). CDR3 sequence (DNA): TGTGCCAGCAGCTTGGCCGGGACTAGCGGGAGGTGGAGGGAAGAGACCCAGTACTTC. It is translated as CASSLAGTSGRWREETQYF.

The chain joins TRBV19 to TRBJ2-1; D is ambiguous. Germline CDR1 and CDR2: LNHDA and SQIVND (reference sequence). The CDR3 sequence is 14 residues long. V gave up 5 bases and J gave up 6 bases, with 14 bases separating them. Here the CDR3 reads CASSQQGVGNEQFF. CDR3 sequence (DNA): TGTGCCAGTAGTCAACAAGGAGTGGGCAATGAGCAGTTCTTC.

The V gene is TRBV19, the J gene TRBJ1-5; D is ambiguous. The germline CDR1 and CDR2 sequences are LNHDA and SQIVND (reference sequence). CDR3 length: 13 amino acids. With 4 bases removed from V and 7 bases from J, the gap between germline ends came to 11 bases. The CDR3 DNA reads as TGTGCCAGTAGTACCCGGACTCGGCAGCCCCAGCATTTT. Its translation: CASSTRTRQPQHF.

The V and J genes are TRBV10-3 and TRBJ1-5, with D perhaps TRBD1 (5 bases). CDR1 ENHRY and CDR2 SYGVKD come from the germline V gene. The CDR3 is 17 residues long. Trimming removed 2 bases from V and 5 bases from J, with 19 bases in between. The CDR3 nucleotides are TGTGCCATCAGTGAGGGAGTTACGGGGGTCCCCTATCAGCCCCAGCATTTT. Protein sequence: CAISEGVTGVPYQPQHF.

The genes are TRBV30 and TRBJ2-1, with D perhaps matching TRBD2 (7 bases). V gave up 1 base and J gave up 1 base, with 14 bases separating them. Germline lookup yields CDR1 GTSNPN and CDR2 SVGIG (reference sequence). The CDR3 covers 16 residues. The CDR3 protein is CAWSGAGARSYNEQFF. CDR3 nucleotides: TGTGCCTGGAGTGGGGCGGGGGCGAGGTCCTACAATGAGCAGTTCTTC. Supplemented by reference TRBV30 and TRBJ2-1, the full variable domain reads SQTIHQWPATLVQPVGSPLSLECTVEGTSNPNLYWYRQAAGRGLQLLFYSVGIGQISSEVPQNLSASRPQDRQFILSSKKLLLSDSGFYLCAWSGAGARSYNEQFFGPGTRLTVL.

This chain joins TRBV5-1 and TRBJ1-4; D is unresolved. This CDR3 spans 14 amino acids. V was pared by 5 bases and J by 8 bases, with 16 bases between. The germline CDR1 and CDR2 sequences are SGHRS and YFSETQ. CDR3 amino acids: CASRVGHGEEKLFF. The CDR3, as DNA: TGCGCCAGCAGAGTAGGGCATGGGGAGGAAAAACTGTTTTTT.

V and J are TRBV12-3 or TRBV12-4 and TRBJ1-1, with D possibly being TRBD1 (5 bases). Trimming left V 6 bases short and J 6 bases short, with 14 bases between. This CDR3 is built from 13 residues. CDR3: CASRGGGTPEAFF. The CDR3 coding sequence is TGTGCCAGCAGGGGGGGAGGGACCCCTGAAGCTTTCTTT.